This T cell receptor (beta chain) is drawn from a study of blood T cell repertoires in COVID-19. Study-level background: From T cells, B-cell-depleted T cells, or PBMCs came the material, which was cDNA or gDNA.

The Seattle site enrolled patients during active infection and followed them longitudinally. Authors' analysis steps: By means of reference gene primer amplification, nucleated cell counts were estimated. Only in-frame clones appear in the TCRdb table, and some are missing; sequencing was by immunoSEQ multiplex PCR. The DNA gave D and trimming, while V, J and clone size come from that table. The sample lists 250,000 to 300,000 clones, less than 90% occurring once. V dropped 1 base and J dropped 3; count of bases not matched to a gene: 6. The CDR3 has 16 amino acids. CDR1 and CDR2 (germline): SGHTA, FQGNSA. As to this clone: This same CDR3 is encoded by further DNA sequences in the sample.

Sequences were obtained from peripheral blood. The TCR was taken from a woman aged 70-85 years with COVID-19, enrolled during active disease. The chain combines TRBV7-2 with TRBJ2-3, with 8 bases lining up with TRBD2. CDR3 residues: CASSLVGTGGTDTQYF. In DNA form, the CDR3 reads TGTGCCAGCAGCTTAGTAGGCACGGGGGGGACAGATACGCAGTATTTT.